The rows below give T cell receptor beta chains drawn from one sample of a study of blood T cell repertoires in COVID-19. TCRdb keeps only in-frame clones here, not all; method: immunoSEQ multiplex PCR. The sample lists some 320,000 clones; over 85% were seen once. Sequenced input: peripheral blood. These receptors all stem from a woman aged 25 to 45 with COVID-19, enrolled during active disease. CDR3s include the opening cysteine and the closing phenylalanine or tryptophan. D genes are given only for firm matches. Some rows mark clone size as missing; the rest say once, few, many or name a class of expanded clone.

TRBJ2-7,.,.,TRBV10-2,TGCGCCACCAATTCCCAGGGGTCGTCCTACGAGCAGTACTTC,CATNSQGSSYEQYF
TRBJ1-1,once,TRBD1,TRBV9,TGTGCCAGCAGCCCTTCGTGGACAGGGTGGACTGAAGCTTTCTTT,CASSPSWTGWTEAFF
TRBJ1-2,once,.,TRBV3-1/TRBV3-2,TGTGCCAGCAGCCACCAAGGGGGTGCTAACTATGGCTACACCTTC,CASSHQGGANYGYTF
TRBJ2-1,.,TRBD2,TRBV11-2,TGTGCCAGCAGCTGGACTAGCGGGGGGGTTAAAAATGAGCAGTTCTTC,CASSWTSGGVKNEQFF
TRBJ1-3,.,.,TRBV5-5,TGTGCCAGCAGCGTCACCGGGACAAAAGGCGACACCATATATTTT,CASSVTGTKGDTIYF
TRBJ2-3,.,.,TRBV27,TGTGCCAGCACCCCCCAAAGCCGGGGAGGCACAGATACGCAGTATTTT,CASTPQSRGGTDTQYF
TRBJ2-3,.,TRBD2,TRBV7-6,TGTGCCAGCAGCCTTGTTAGCGGGGGGCCGGGGACAGATACGCAGTATTTT,CASSLVSGGPGTDTQYF
TRBJ1-1,.,.,TRBV4-1,TGCGCCAGCAGCCAAGGGAGCGCCAGGGTCACTGAAGCTTTCTTT,CASSQGSARVTEAFF
TRBJ1-1,.,.,TRBV7-9,TGTGCCAGCAGCTTAGTAGCAGTGAAAACCATGTTTAGGAGCACTGAAGCTTTCTTT,CASSLVAVKTMFRSTEAFF
TRBJ1-4,.,.,TRBV6-6,TGTGCCAGCAGGCCAACAGCCACAACTAATGAAAAACTGTTTTTT,CASRPTATTNEKLFF
TRBJ1-1,.,.,TRBV2,TGTGCCAGCATTCTAGACTCCCGGGACACTGAAGCTTTCTTT,CASILDSRDTEAFF
TRBJ1-1,.,TRBD1,TRBV5-6,TGTGCCAGCTATGACAGGGTTCATCTGTTTGCTTTCTTT,CASYDRVHLFAFF
TRBJ1-1,.,.,TRBV5-1,TGCGCCGCAGGGGACGAGGGGAACACTGAAGCTTTCTTT,CAAGDEGNTEAFF
TRBJ2-3,.,TRBD2,TRBV29-1,TGCAGCGTTAAGGGGACTACCACAGATACGCAGTATTTT,CSVKGTTTDTQYF
TRBJ2-2,.,.,TRBV4-1,TGCGCCAGCAGCCAAGCTTTTACCGGGGAGCTGTTTTTT,CASSQAFTGELFF
TRBJ1-6,.,TRBD1,TRBV18,TGTGCCAGCTCACCACGACAGGGTCGTTCCCTAAATTCACCCCTCCACTTT,CASSPRQGRSLNSPLHF
TRBJ2-3,.,.,TRBV24-1,TGTGCCACCAGTGAAAACAGGGAATTAGGCACAGATACGCAGTATTTT,CATSENRELGTDTQYF
TRBJ2-7,.,TRBD2,TRBV2,TGTGCCAGCAGTGGGGAGGGACTAGCGTCTAACGAGCAGTACTTC,CASSGEGLASNEQYF
TRBJ1-6,.,.,TRBV19,TGTGCCACTACCGGACAGTTAAATAATTCACCCCTCCACTTT,CATTGQLNNSPLHF
TRBJ2-7,.,TRBD1,TRBV23-1,TGCGCCAGCAGTAGTACAGGGGGCTCTTACGAGCAGTACTTC,CASSSTGGSYEQYF
TRBJ1-1,once,.,TRBV5-6,TGTGCCAGCAGTACGGGGGGCGACACTGAAGCTTTCTTT,CASSTGGDTEAFF
TRBJ2-4,.,TRBD2,TRBV4-2,TGTGCCAGCAGCCTGCTAGCGGGGGGGCGAGGAGCCAAAAACATTCAGTACTTC,CASSLLAGGRGAKNIQYF
TRBJ2-1,.,.,TRBV2,TGTGCCAGCGAAGCCAATGAGCAGTTCTTC,CASEANEQFF
TRBJ2-5,.,.,TRBV29-1,TGCAGCTCAACCCCGAGGGCCGGTGATAAGGTGGAGACCCAGTACTTC,CSSTPRAGDKVETQYF
TRBJ2-7,.,.,TRBV5-8,TGTGCCAGCAGTTGGAGACCCATTGACCGAGAGCAGTACTTC,CASSWRPIDREQYF
TRBJ2-3,.,.,TRBV5-1,TGCGCCAGCAGCGCATACCAGGGGTCAGATACGCAGTATTTT,CASSAYQGSDTQYF
TRBJ2-1,.,TRBD2,TRBV7-9,TGTGCCAGCAGCTTAGTGCGGGGGAGGGAGTTCTTC,CASSLVRGREFF
TRBJ1-2,.,.,TRBV5-6,TGTGCCAGCAGCTTGATTTCCCTCTATGGCTACACCTTC,CASSLISLYGYTF
TRBJ1-2,.,TRBD1,TRBV29-1,TGCAGCGGACTCTGGACAGGTCTCTATGGCTACACCTTC,CSGLWTGLYGYTF
TRBJ2-1,.,.,TRBV9,TGTGCCAGCAGCTTAGAACTCAGGCGACCCCGGGAAGAGCAGTTCTTC,CASSLELRRPREEQFF
TRBJ2-5,few,TRBD2,TRBV3-1/TRBV3-2,TGTGCCAGCAGCCACGCGGGGGGTTTGGCCCAGTACTTC,CASSHAGGLAQYF
TRBJ1-6,.,.,TRBV7-9,TGTGCCAGCAGCTTACCCGGACAACCCCTCCACTTT,CASSLPGQPLHF
TRBJ1-2,few,.,TRBV9,TGTGCCAGCAGCGTAGTCAGCGACTATGGCTACACCTTC,CASSVVSDYGYTF
TRBJ1-5,once,.,TRBV6-6,TGTGCCAGCAGTTCTCTATCGCATCAGCCCCAGCATTTT,CASSSLSHQPQHF
TRBJ1-1,few,.,TRBV5-6,TGTGCCAGCAGCAACATGAACACTGAAGCTTTCTTT,CASSNMNTEAFF
TRBJ2-5,.,.,TRBV29-1,TGCAGCGTTGAACGGGGGGCCGGAGAGACCCAGTACTTC,CSVERGAGETQYF
TRBJ1-6,.,TRBD1,TRBV2,TGTGCCAGACAACAGGGGGGGAATTCACCCCTCCACTTT,CARQQGGNSPLHF
TRBJ1-6,.,.,TRBV2,TGTGCCAGCAGGATGGACAGTCTGAATTCACCCCTCCACTTT,CASRMDSLNSPLHF
TRBJ1-1,.,TRBD1,TRBV6-1,TGTGCCAGCAGTGAAGCTACAGGGGGCGCGTACGGCACTGAAGCTTTCTTT,CASSEATGGAYGTEAFF
TRBJ2-4,.,.,TRBV2,TGTGCCAGCACCCCTCAAGGGGCCCTAGCCAAAAACATTCAGTACTTC,CASTPQGALAKNIQYF
TRBJ1-2,.,.,TRBV5-1,TGCGCCAGCAGCTCCGTCGGACGGGAGTATGGCTACACCTTC,CASSSVGREYGYTF
TRBJ1-2,few,.,TRBV10-1,TGCGCCAGCAGTGAAGGTGGACAGAACTATGGCTACACCTTC,CASSEGGQNYGYTF
TRBJ1-5,.,TRBD1,TRBV4-2,TGTGCCAGCAGCCAAGTGGGACAGGGGTATCAGCCCCAGCATTTT,CASSQVGQGYQPQHF
TRBJ1-1,few,.,TRBV7-9,TGTGCCAGCAGCTTACCGGTTATGAACACTGAAGCTTTCTTT,CASSLPVMNTEAFF
TRBJ1-2,.,.,TRBV6-5,TGTGCCAGCAGGACAGGAATTCCTTATGGCTACACCTTC,CASRTGIPYGYTF
TRBJ2-5,.,TRBD1,TRBV18,TGTGCCAGCTCGTCGGACAGGCAATTAGGGAAGACCCAGTACTTC,CASSSDRQLGKTQYF
TRBJ2-5,.,TRBD2,TRBV11-2,TGTGCCAGCAGCTTCGGGGGGGGGCTAACGGAGACCCAGTACTTC,CASSFGGGLTETQYF
TRBJ1-5,.,TRBD1,TRBV15,TGTGCCACCAGCAGAGATAACAGGGGCGTTCGGCAGCCCCAGCATTTT,CATSRDNRGVRQPQHF
TRBJ2-1,.,TRBD2,TRBV10-1,TGCGCCAGCAAAGCGGGACCATACAATGAGCAGTTCTTC,CASKAGPYNEQFF
TRBJ1-5,.,.,TRBV19,TGTGCCAGTAGTATAGCCGCTTCCGGTCAGCCCCAGCATTTT,CASSIAASGQPQHF
TRBJ2-5,.,.,TRBV5-6,TGTGCCAGCAGCTTAGTGGGGCAGGAGACCCAGTACTTC,CASSLVGQETQYF
TRBJ2-7,.,.,TRBV24-1,TGTGCCACCAGTGATCCCCTCTCCTACGAGCAGTACTTC,CATSDPLSYEQYF
TRBJ2-2,.,.,TRBV11-3,TGTGCCAGCAGCTTTGGGGGGGCGCGCACCGGGGAGCTGTTTTTT,CASSFGGARTGELFF
TRBJ2-1,.,TRBD2,TRBV2,TGTGCCAGCAGTGAAGCGACTAGCGGGGGGCCCGGCAATGAGCAGTTCTTC,CASSEATSGGPGNEQFF